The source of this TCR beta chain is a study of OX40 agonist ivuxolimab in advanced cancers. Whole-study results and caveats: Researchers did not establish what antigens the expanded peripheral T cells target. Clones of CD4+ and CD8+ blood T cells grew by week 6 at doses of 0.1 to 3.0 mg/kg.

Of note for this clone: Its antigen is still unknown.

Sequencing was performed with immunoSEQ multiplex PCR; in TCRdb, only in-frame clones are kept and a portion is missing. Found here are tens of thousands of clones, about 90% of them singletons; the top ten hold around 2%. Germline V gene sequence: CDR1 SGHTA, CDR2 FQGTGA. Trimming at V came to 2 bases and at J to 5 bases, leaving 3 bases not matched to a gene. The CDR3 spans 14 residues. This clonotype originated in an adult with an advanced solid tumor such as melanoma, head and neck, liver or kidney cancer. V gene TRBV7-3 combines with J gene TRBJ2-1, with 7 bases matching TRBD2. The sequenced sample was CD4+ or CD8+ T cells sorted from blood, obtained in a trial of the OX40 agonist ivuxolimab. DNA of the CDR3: TGTGCCAGCAGCTTACCGGGACTAAACAATGAGCAGTTCTTC. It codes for CASSLPGLNNEQFF.